These 20 T cell receptor beta chains originate from one sample sequenced in a study of CD8 T cells in ankylosing spondylitis. TCRdb re-called the 5' RACE reads with MiXCR, one entry per CDR3 protein. The sample lists 200,000 to 250,000 distinct CDR3 sequences, over 9.5% seen once, with roughly 23% in the top ten. Sequenced input: blood, either unsorted or a sorted T cell fraction (not recorded which). The receptor set was obtained from a male donor with ankylosing spondylitis or in good health (not recorded which).

This clonotype was seen ten or more times. The rearrangement joins TRBV7-8 to TRBJ2-1; TRBD2 matches at 12 bases. After removal of 7 bases from V and 8 bases from J, the junction contained 15 bases not matched to a gene. Germline V gene sequence: CDR1 SGHVS, CDR2 FQNEAQ. The CDR3 extends over 17 amino acids. CDR3 sequence reads: CASTARASGGAFDEQFF. In DNA form, the CDR3 reads TGTGCCAGCACCGCCAGGGCTAGCGGGGGGGCCTTCGATGAGCAGTTCTTC.

A remark on this clonotype: Possible read error: a much larger clone is one base away. V gene TRBV12-3 or TRBV12-4 combines with J gene TRBJ2-7; 9 bases are shared with TRBD1. The CDR3 totals 13 residues. Here the CDR3 DNA reads TGTGACAGCGGCACAGGGGGCTTCTACGAGCAGTACTTC. Its translation: CDSGTGGFYEQYF.

This clonotype came up many times. The J gene is TRBJ2-5, the V gene TRBV5-6; TRBD1 matches 8 bases. The CDR3 totals 14 residues. Germline CDR1 SGHDT, CDR2 YYEEEE. With 2 bases clipped from V and 5 bases from J, the junction kept 5 bases outside the gene matches. CDR3 in amino acids: CASSFSGGRETQYF. The CDR3 nucleotides are TGTGCCAGCAGCTTTTCAGGGGGCCGGGAGACCCAGTACTTC.

This clonotype was seen more than once but under ten times. The V and J genes are TRBV6-2 or TRBV6-3 and TRBJ2-7; D gene unclear. The CDR3 runs to 11 residues. V shed 2 bases and J shed 6 bases, with 5 bases lying between them. Germline loops: CDR1 MNHEY, CDR2 SVGEGT. This CDR3 reads CASSYRAEQYF. The CDR3 nucleotides are TGTGCCAGCAGTTACAGGGCCGAGCAGTACTTC.

This clonotype was seen repeatedly, ten times or more. V is TRBV30 and J is TRBJ1-3; no reliable D call. V dropped 4 bases and J dropped 2 bases, with 6 bases sitting between them. The CDR3 length is 12 residues. Germline CDR1 and CDR2: GTSNPN and SVGIG (reference sequence). The CDR3 DNA reads as TGTGCCTGGAAGAGGGCTGGAAACACCATATATTTT. It is translated as CAWKRAGNTIYF.

This clonotype was recorded at least ten times. V is TRBV6-5 and J is TRBJ1-1; D unclear. The length of the CDR3 is 11 residues. V lost 6 bases to trimming and J lost 1 base, with 3 bases between them. Germline lookup yields CDR1 MNHEY and CDR2 SVGAGI. The DNA for the CDR3 is TGTGCCAGCAGGAGGAACACTGAAGCTTTCTTT. Protein product: CASRRNTEAFF.

This clonotype appeared a few times. J is TRBJ1-1 and V is TRBV27; D is possibly TRBD1 (6 bases). The V end lost 5 bases, the J end lost 7 bases, and 11 bases lay between the germline ends. The CDR3 has 12 residues. The germline V gene encodes CDR1 MNHEY and CDR2 SMNVEV (reference sequence). CDR3 loop: CASSPGVGEAFF. CDR3 DNA sequence: TGTGCCAGCAGTCCAGGGGTAGGTGAAGCTTTCTTT.

This clonotype was seen many times. V is TRBV20-1 and J is TRBJ1-2; 12 nucleotides agree with TRBD1. The germline gives CDR1 DFQATT, CDR2 SNEGSKA (reference sequence). J was trimmed by 10 bases and V by 8 bases; bases with no gene match: 8. CDR3 length: 12 amino acids. The CDR3 spells CSRTGTGGIYTF. CDR3 DNA sequence: TGCAGTAGGACCGGGACAGGGGGCATCTACACCTTC.

This sequence joins TRBV28 and TRBJ2-7, with 9 bases fitting TRBD1. In germline, CDR1 is MDHEN, CDR2 SYDVKM. V gave up 3 bases and J gave up 3 bases; unmatched junction bases: 3. The CDR3 runs 14 residues. The CDR3 sequence is CASSFLGQGYEQYF. CDR3 in DNA: TGTGCCAGCAGTTTTTTGGGACAGGGCTACGAGCAGTACTTC.

The rearrangement uses TRBV20-1 and TRBJ1-1; a possible D gene is TRBD1 (5 bases). Trimming took 3 bases from V and 0 from J, leaving 11 bases between them. Per germline, CDR1 DFQATT and CDR2 SNEGSKA (reference sequence). The CDR3 has 14 amino acids. The CDR3 DNA reads as TGCAGTGCTAGCCGACAGAATATGAACACTGAAGCTTTCTTT. This translates into CSASRQNMNTEAFF.

This clonotype was detected ten times or more. The chain combines TRBV5-1 with TRBJ2-3, with 9 nucleotides matching TRBD2. The V segment lost 4 bases and the J segment 5 bases; nucleotides outside the gene matches: 11. Germline values: CDR1 SGHRS, CDR2 YFSETQ. The CDR3 is 16 amino acids. CDR3 loop: CASSRKSGGPGDTQYF. Here the CDR3 DNA reads TGCGCCAGCAGCCGCAAAAGCGGGGGGCCCGGAGATACGCAGTATTTT.

This clonotype was observed at least ten times. The chain carries TRBV28 and TRBJ1-1; 8 bases map to TRBD1. CDR3 size: 15 residues. J was trimmed by 2 bases and V by 6 bases; bases with no gene match: 8. Germline V CDR1 and CDR2: MDHEN, SYDVKM. The CDR3 loop is CASRYPTGANTEAFF. The CDR3 DNA reads as TGTGCCAGCAGATATCCGACAGGGGCAAACACTGAAGCTTTCTTT.

This clonotype came up a few times. The chain joins TRBV21-1 to TRBJ2-5; TRBD1 reflects the table's D call only, with no check against the DNA. TRBV21-1 is noted as a pseudogene. The CDR3 consists of 18 residues. The CDR3 region has the DNA TGTGCCAGCAGCAAATCCAGGTTCGGCAGGGGCATGAAAGAGACCCAGTACTTC. Its translation: CASSKSRFGRGMKETQYF.

At least ten counts were recorded for this clonotype. The rearrangement uses TRBV5-1 and TRBJ1-6, with D possibly TRBD1 on 6 matching bases. CDR3 length equals 16 residues. CDR1 SGHRS and CDR2 YFSETQ come from the germline V gene. Trimming pared 4 bases from V and 6 bases from J, leaving 17 bases between. The CDR3: CASSRTAGEGNSPLHF. The DNA for the CDR3 is TGCGCCAGCAGCCGTACCGCAGGGGAAGGTAATTCACCCCTCCACTTT.

This clonotype occurred a few times. The V call is TRBV12-3 or TRBV12-4, the J call TRBJ2-2; 8 nucleotides line up with TRBD2. V dropped 5 bases and J dropped 6; count of bases not matched to a gene: 8. The CDR3 loop spans 15 amino acids. CDR3 coding DNA: TGTGCCAGCAGTCCCCGGGAGGGTTTGGCCGGGGAGCTGTTTTTT. Amino acids: CASSPREGLAGELFF.

The V call is TRBV6-5, the J call TRBJ1-2; no firm D call. Germline CDR1 reads MNHEY; CDR2 reads SVGAGI. Trimming removed 2 bases at V and 4 bases at J, with 11 bases between. The CDR3 sequence is 14 residues long. The CDR3 DNA is TGTGCCAGCAGTTACCGAGAGGGAGGCTATGGCTACACCTTC. This encodes CASSYREGGYGYTF.

The V gene is TRBV7-6, the J gene TRBJ2-3; weak D call: TRBD2 (6 bases). Germline V gene data show CDR1 as SGHVS and CDR2 as FNYEAQ. The CDR3 totals 16 residues. Trimming stripped 5 bases from V and 3 bases from J, with 18 bases between. The chain's CDR3 is CASSRIGVAETDTQYF. The CDR3 bases are TGTGCCAGCAGCCGAATCGGAGTAGCGGAGACAGATACGCAGTATTTT.

The chain combines TRBV5-1 with TRBJ2-3; D ambiguous. The CDR3 has 15 amino acids. Trimming stripped 6 bases from V and 0 bases from J, with 14 bases between. CDR1 and CDR2 from the germline V gene are SGHRS and YFSETQ. The CDR3 DNA reads TGCGCCAGCACCAACTTACCCGCTAGCACAGATACGCAGTATTTT. Encoded protein: CASTNLPASTDTQYF.

The chain couples TRBV29-1 to TRBJ2-2, with D perhaps TRBD2 (6 bases). The CDR3 totals 13 residues. Between the trimmed V and J ends, which lost 6 bases and 4 bases, there was a span of 12 bases. CDR1 and CDR2 from the germline V gene are SQVTM and ANQGSEA. The CDR3 region is CSVLSGTTGELFF. The CDR3 coding sequence is TGCAGCGTCCTTAGCGGAACCACCGGGGAGCTGTTTTTT.

The count of this clonotype is one. The V gene is TRBV12-3 or TRBV12-4, the J gene TRBJ1-2; D might be TRBD1 (6 bases). V lost 7 bases, J lost 1 base, and 13 bases lay in between. This CDR3 region has 14 residues. CDR3 coding DNA: TGTGCCAGCACTGGGACAAAACATAACTATGGCTACACCTTC. It specifies CASTGTKHNYGYTF.